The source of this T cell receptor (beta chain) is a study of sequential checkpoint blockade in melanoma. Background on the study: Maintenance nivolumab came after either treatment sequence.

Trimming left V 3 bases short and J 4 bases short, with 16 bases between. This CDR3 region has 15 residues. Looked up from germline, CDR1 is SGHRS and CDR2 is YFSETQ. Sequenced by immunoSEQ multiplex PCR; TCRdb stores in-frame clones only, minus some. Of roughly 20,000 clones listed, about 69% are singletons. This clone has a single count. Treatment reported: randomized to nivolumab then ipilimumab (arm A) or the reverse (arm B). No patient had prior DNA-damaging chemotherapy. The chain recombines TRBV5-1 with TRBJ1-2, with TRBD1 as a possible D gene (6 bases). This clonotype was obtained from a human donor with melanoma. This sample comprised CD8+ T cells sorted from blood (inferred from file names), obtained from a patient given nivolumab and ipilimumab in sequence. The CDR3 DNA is TGCGCCAGCAGCTCGGTTGGGGGGGCAGGCTATGGCTACACCTTC. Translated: CASSSVGGAGYGYTF.